The T cell receptor (beta chain) described here comes from a study of CD8 T cells in ankylosing spondylitis. General study findings and limits: There was a TCR beta motif, made of fewer than 10 highly homologous variants, that appeared characteristic of ankylosing spondylitis blood. Some motif variants were previously reported in reactive arthritis synovial fluid and blood.

MiXCR, applied by TCRdb to the 5' RACE reads, yields one record per CDR3 protein. The sample lists 24,000 or so distinct CDR3 sequences, roughly 13% seen once, with about 35% in the top ten. This CDR3 is 13 amino acids long. Trimming stripped 9 bases from V and 1 base from J, with 13 bases between. CDR1 MNHEY and CDR2 SVGEGT come from the germline V gene. Worth noting for this clonotype: Its antigen is undetermined.

The receptor was isolated from a male donor with ankylosing spondylitis or in good health (not recorded which). The V call is TRBV6-2 or TRBV6-3, the J call TRBJ2-7; D is perhaps TRBD1 (6 bases). The sample was blood. This CDR3 is CASSRDKSYEQYF. The CDR3 DNA sequence: TGTGCCAGTTCGAGGGACAAATCCTACGAGCAGTACTTC.